This T cell receptor beta chain was retrieved from a study of beta chain features in type 1 diabetes. Broader study findings: Cells carrying high TCR expression could end up over-represented when cDNA is sequenced. The analysis here could not establish whether HLA type shapes TCRB rearrangement. Among type 1 diabetes patients, VDJ junctions had fewer insertions and more deletions. Patients with Type 1 diabetes showed moderately but significantly shorter TCRB CDR3s in all four CD4+ subsets.

This clone showed up just a few times. Its antigen is still unknown. J was trimmed by 0 bases and V by 5 bases; bases with no gene match: 7. This CDR3 is 16 amino acids long. CDR1 and CDR2 (germline): SEHNR, FQNEAQ (reference sequence). cDNA synthesis used the whole RNA isolate, giving expressed TCRB sequences. Assay used: immunoSEQ multiplex PCR; TCRdb lists only in-frame clones, some missing. Of some 400,000 clones listed, less than 15% are singletons. Sequencing was done on a sample of naive CD4+ T cells from blood. The sequence derives from a woman between 18 and 29 years old in good health. The genes are TRBV7-9 and TRBJ2-1; 7 positions agree with TRBD1. The CDR3 here is CASSRQTGLSYNEQFF. In nucleotides, the CDR3 is TGTGCCAGCAGCCGGCAGACAGGGCTCTCCTACAATGAGCAGTTCTTC.